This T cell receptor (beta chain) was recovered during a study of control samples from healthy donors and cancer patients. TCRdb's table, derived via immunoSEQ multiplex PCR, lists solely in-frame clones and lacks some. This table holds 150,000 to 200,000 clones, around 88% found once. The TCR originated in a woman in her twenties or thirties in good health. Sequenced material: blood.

CDR3 coding DNA: TGTGCCAGTAGCCCGGGAGGGATCCTCCAAGAGACCCAGTACTTC. It specifies CASSPGGILQETQYF. The chain has TRBV19 and TRBJ2-5; TRBD2 matches 8 bases. The germline gives CDR1 LNHDA, CDR2 SQIVND (reference sequence). The J segment lost 1 base and the V segment lost 6 bases, leaving 7 bases of the junction unmatched. The CDR3 sequence is 15 residues long. Together with reference TRBV19 and TRBJ2-5, the CDR3 gives the full variable domain: DGGITQSPKYLFRKEGQNVTLSCEQNLNHDAMYWYRQDPGQGLRLIYYSQIVNDFQKGDIAEGYSVSREKKESFPLTVTSAQKNPTAFYLCASSPGGILQETQYFGPGTRLLVL.